Listed below are T cell receptor beta chains from one sample, sequenced in a study of T cell responses to AZD1222 COVID-19 vaccine. Generated by immunoSEQ multiplex PCR, the TCRdb table keeps only in-frame clones and is missing some. The sample shows about 140,000 clones, over 85% of them seen only once. The sequencing used peripheral blood, collected on day 0 of AZD1222 vaccination. The receptors stem from an adult in good health. CDR3s include the opening cysteine and the closing phenylalanine or tryptophan. A D gene is named only where the DNA matches it firmly. Expanded clones get a size class; other rows say once, few or many, or leave the size out.

j_gene: TRBJ2-1
abundance: NA
v_gene: TRBV9
d_gene: NA
CDR3aa: CASSVGSSYNEQFF
CDR3nt: TGTGCCAGCAGCGTAGGTAGCTCCTACAATGAGCAGTTCTTC

j_gene: TRBJ1-1
abundance: NA
v_gene: TRBV7-3
d_gene: NA
CDR3aa: CASSLTGGGAEAFF
CDR3nt: TGTGCCAGCAGCTTAACCGGCGGGGGCGCTGAAGCTTTCTTT

j_gene: TRBJ1-5
abundance: NA
v_gene: TRBV6-5
d_gene: NA
CDR3aa: CAIGDTGSQPQHF
CDR3nt: TGTGCCATCGGAGACACAGGTTCTCAGCCCCAGCATTTT

j_gene: TRBJ1-4
abundance: NA
v_gene: TRBV4-3
d_gene: NA
CDR3aa: CASSQDIQGGNEKLFF
CDR3nt: TGCGCCAGCAGCCAGGATATACAGGGCGGAAATGAAAAACTGTTTTTT

j_gene: TRBJ1-4
abundance: NA
v_gene: TRBV9
d_gene: NA
CDR3aa: CASSVAGGGSLINEKLFF
CDR3nt: TGTGCCAGCAGCGTAGCCGGGGGGGGCTCGCTGATAAATGAAAAACTGTTTTTT

j_gene: TRBJ2-1
abundance: once
v_gene: TRBV9
d_gene: NA
CDR3aa: CASSLGWESTDEQFF
CDR3nt: TGTGCCAGCAGCCTCGGGTGGGAGTCAACAGATGAGCAGTTCTTC

j_gene: TRBJ1-5
abundance: NA
v_gene: TRBV2
d_gene: TRBD1
CDR3aa: CASMGQGLSNQPQHF
CDR3nt: TGTGCCAGCATGGGACAGGGGTTATCAAATCAGCCCCAGCATTTT

j_gene: TRBJ2-1
abundance: NA
v_gene: TRBV7-3
d_gene: TRBD2
CDR3aa: CASSLTRLARGEQFF
CDR3nt: TGTGCCAGCAGCTTAACGAGACTAGCTCGAGGTGAGCAGTTCTTC

j_gene: TRBJ1-2
abundance: NA
v_gene: TRBV2
d_gene: TRBD1
CDR3aa: CASSLTGVNSGYTF
CDR3nt: TGTGCCAGCAGTTTGACAGGGGTTAATAGCGGCTACACCTTC

j_gene: TRBJ1-2
abundance: NA
v_gene: TRBV5-1
d_gene: TRBD1
CDR3aa: CASSRNTGVHGYTF
CDR3nt: TGCGCCAGCAGTCGTAACACAGGGGTGCATGGCTACACCTTC

j_gene: TRBJ1-2
abundance: NA
v_gene: TRBV5-5
d_gene: NA
CDR3aa: CASSGGGAGVYGYTF
CDR3nt: TGTGCCAGCAGCGGGGGCGGGGCAGGGGTCTATGGCTACACCTTC

j_gene: TRBJ2-1
abundance: NA
v_gene: TRBV9
d_gene: TRBD1
CDR3aa: CASRPTGAGEQFF
CDR3nt: TGTGCCAGCAGACCGACAGGGGCGGGTGAGCAGTTCTTC

j_gene: TRBJ2-7
abundance: NA
v_gene: TRBV13
d_gene: NA
CDR3aa: CASSLSVRFNEQYF
CDR3nt: TGTGCCAGCAGCTTAAGTGTCAGGTTCAACGAGCAGTACTTC